This TCR beta chain stems from a study of blood T cell repertoires in COVID-19. Note on this clone: One end of the junction does not line up with germline, which may come from a read error.

From germline, CDR1 is MNHEY and CDR2 SVGAGI. This CDR3 is 12 amino acids long. Clones were read by immunoSEQ multiplex PCR, and TCRdb kept only the in-frame ones, dropping some. The sample lists 150,000 to 200,000 clones; about 90% were seen once. The sequencing sample was made of peripheral blood. V and J are TRBV6-5 and TRBJ1-2, with 9 nucleotides matching TRBD1. This TCR was sampled from a man aged 40-50 years with active or convalescent COVID-19. DNA for the CDR3: TGTGCCAGCAGTTACACCGGACAGGGGCAAGCCTTC. Residues: CASSYTGQGQAF.